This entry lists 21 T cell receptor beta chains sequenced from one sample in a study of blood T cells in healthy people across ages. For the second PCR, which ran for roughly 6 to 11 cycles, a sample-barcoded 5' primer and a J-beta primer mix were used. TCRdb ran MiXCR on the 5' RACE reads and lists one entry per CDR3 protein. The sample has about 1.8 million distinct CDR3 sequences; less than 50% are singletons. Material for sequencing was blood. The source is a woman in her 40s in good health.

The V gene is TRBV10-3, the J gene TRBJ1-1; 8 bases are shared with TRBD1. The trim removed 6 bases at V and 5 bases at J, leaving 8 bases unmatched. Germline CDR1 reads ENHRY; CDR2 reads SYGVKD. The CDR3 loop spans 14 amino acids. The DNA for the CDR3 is TGTGCCATCAGCCCTAAAGACAGGGGAACTGAAGCTTTCTTT. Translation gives CAISPKDRGTEAFF.

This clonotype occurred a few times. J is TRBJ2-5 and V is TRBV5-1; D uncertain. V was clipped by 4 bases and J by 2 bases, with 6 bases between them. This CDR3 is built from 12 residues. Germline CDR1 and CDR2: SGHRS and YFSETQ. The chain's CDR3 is CASSNLQETQYF. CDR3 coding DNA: TGCGCCAGCAGCAACCTGCAAGAGACCCAGTACTTC.

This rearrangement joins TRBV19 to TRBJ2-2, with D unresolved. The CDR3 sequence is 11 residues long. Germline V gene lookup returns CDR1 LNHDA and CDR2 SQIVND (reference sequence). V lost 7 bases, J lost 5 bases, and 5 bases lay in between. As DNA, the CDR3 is TGTGCCAGTACCATAACCGGGGAGCTGTTTTTT. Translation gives CASTITGELFF.

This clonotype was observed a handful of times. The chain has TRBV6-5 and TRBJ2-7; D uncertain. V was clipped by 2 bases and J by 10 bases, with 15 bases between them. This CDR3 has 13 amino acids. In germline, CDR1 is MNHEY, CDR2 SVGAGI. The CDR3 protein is CASSYDIPAPQYF. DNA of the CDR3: TGTGCCAGCAGTTACGATATTCCGGCCCCTCAGTACTTC.

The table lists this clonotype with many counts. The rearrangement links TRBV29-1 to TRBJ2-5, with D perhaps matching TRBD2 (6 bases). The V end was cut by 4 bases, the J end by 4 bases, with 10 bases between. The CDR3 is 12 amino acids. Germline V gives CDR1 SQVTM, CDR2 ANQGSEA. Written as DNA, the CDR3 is TGCAGCGTTGGGCAGGGAGGAGAGACCCAGTACTTC. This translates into CSVGQGGETQYF.

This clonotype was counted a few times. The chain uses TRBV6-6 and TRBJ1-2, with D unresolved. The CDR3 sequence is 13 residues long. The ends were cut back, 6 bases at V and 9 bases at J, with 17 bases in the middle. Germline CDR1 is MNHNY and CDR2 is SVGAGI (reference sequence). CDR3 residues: CASSQATPGSYTF. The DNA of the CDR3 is TGTGCCAGCAGCCAAGCGACCCCCGGCAGCTACACCTTC.

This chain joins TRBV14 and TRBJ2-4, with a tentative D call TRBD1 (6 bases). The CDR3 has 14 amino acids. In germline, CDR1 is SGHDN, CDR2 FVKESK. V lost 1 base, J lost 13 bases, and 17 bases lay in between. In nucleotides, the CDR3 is TGTGCCAGCAGCCAAGTGCAGGGGTACAATGAGCAGTACTTC. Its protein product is CASSQVQGYNEQYF.

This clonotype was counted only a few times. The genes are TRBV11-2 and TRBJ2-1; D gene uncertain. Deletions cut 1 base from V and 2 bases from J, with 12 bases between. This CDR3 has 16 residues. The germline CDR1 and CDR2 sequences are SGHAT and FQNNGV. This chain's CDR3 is CASSLAVEVPYNEQFF. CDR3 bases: TGTGCCAGCAGCTTAGCCGTAGAGGTCCCCTACAATGAGCAGTTCTTC.

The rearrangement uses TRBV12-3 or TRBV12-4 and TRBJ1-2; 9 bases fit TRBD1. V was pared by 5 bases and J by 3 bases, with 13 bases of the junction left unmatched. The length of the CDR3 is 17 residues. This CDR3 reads CASSQTPGTGNDYGYTF. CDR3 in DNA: TGTGCCAGCAGTCAAACCCCCGGGACAGGGAACGACTATGGCTACACCTTC.

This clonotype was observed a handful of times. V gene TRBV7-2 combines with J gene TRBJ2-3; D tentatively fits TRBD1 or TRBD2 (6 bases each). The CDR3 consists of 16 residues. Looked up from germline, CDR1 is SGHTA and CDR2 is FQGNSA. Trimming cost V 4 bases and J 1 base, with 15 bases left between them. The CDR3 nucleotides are TGTGCCAGCAGCTCGGGGGCGGGGCGACGCACAGATACGCAGTATTTT. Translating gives CASSSGAGRRTDTQYF.

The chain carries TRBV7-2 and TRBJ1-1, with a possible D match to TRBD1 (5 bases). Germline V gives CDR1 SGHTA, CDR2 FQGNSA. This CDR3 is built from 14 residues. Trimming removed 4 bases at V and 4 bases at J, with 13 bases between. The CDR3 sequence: CASSYQGRTTEAFF. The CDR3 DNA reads TGTGCCAGCAGCTATCAGGGCAGGACCACTGAAGCTTTCTTT.

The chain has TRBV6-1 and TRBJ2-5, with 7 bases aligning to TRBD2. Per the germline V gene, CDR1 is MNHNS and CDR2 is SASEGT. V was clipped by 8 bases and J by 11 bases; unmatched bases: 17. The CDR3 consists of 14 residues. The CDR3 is CASGEAHRLGGQYF. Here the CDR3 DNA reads TGTGCCAGCGGGGAGGCCCACCGTCTCGGGGGGCAGTACTTC.

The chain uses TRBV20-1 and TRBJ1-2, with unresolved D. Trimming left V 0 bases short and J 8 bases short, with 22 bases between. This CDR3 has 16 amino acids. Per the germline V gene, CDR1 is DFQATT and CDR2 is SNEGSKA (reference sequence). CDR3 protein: CSARDSLGRRVGGYTF. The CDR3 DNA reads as TGCAGTGCTAGAGATTCCCTTGGGAGAAGAGTCGGGGGCTACACCTTC.

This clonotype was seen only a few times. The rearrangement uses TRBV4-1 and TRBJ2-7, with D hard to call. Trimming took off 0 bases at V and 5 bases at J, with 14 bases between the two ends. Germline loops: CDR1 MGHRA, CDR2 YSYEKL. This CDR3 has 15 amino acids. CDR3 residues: CASSQDGVGFDEQYF. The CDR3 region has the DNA TGCGCCAGCAGCCAAGATGGGGTTGGGTTCGACGAGCAGTACTTC.

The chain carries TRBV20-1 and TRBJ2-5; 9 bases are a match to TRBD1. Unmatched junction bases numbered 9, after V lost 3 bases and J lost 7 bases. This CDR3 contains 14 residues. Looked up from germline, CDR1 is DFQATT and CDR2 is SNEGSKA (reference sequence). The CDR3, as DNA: TGCAGTGCTAGGATGGACAGGGGAAAAGGGACCCAGTACTTC. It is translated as CSARMDRGKGTQYF.

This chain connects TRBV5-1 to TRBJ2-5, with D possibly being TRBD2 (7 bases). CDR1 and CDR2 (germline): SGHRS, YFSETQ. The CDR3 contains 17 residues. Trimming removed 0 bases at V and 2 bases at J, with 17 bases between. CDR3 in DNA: TGCGCCAGCAGCTTGGGTGGTTTTGCGGGGGCTCAAGAGACCCAGTACTTC. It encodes CASSLGGFAGAQETQYF.

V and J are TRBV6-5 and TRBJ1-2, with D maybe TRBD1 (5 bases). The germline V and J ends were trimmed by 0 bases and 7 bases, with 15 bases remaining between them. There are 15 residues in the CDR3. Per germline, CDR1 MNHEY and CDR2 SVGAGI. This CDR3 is CASSYSDRDPFGYTF. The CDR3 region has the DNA TGTGCCAGCAGTTACTCGGATCGGGACCCTTTTGGCTACACCTTC.

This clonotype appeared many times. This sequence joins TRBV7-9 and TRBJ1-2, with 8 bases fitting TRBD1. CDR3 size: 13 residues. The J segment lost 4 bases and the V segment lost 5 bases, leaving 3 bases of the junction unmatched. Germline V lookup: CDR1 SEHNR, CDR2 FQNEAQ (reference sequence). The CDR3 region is CASSDGQGYGYTF. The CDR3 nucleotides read TGTGCCAGCAGCGACGGACAGGGCTATGGCTACACCTTC. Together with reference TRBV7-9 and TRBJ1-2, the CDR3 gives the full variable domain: DTGVSQNPRHKITKRGQNVTFRCDPISEHNRLYWYRQTLGQGPEFLTYFQNEAQLEKSRLLSDRFSAERPKGSFSTLEIQRTEQGDSAMYLCASSDGQGYGYTFGSGTRLTVV.

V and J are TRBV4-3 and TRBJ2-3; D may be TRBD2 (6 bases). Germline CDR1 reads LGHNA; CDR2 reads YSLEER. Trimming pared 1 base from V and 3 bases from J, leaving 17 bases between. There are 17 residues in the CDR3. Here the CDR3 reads CASSQVMEGFLTDTQYF. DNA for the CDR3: TGCGCCAGCAGCCAAGTTATGGAGGGTTTCCTTACAGATACGCAGTATTTT.

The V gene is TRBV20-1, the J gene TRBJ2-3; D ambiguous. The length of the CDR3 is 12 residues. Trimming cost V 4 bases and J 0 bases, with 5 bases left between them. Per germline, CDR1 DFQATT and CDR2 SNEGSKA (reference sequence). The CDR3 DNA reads TGCAGTGCTATCCCTAGCACAGATACGCAGTATTTT. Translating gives CSAIPSTDTQYF.

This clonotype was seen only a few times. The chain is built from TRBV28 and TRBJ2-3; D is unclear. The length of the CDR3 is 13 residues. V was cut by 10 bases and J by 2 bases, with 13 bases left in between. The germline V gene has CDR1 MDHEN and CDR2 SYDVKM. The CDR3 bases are TGTGCCACGCTTGGGCCGAACACAGATACGCAGTATTTT. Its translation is CATLGPNTDTQYF.